This TCR beta chain came from a study of breast tumors, draining lymph nodes, adjacent tissues. A word on this clonotype: The antigen remains unidentified.

From the multiplex PCR reads, TCRdb called clonotypes with MiXCR, one entry per CDR3 protein. The data hold about 180,000 distinct CDR3 sequences, with about 30% observed a single time. This CDR3 is 16 amino acids long. Germline V lookup: CDR1 SGHVS, CDR2 FQNEAQ. The V segment lost 5 bases and the J segment 5 bases; nucleotides outside the gene matches: 12. Whole-study findings and limits: Tumor and nontumor repertoires were significantly more similar in luminal-like than in basal-like breast cancer. Tumor repertoires ranked between lymph nodes and nontumor tissue in diversity, with V and J gene preferences.

Samples came from axillary lymph nodes draining the breast cancer. V usage is TRBV7-8 and J usage is TRBJ2-5; 9 nucleotides align to TRBD1. Sequencing was done on a sample of axillary lymph node tissue. The sequence was obtained from a female donor with breast cancer. Some clones in this sample may be carry-over from other donors' samples. The CDR3: CASSPNRGPRGETQYF. The DNA for the CDR3 is TGTGCCAGCAGCCCAAACAGGGGGCCGAGAGGGGAGACCCAGTACTTC.